Presented here are 3 T cell receptor beta chains from one specimen sequenced in a study of cytomegalovirus exposure and HLA in healthy donors. It was with 60 Vbeta and 13 Jbeta primers that the PCR ran. Profiling relied on immunoSEQ multiplex PCR, and the TCRdb table lists in-frame clones only, not all of them. The data contain 90,000 to 100,000 clones, roughly three quarters of them singletons. The sample taken for sequencing was PBMCs. All receptors come from a female donor in good health and CMV-seronegative.

This chain connects TRBV5-1 to TRBJ2-1, with TRBD2 matching over 12 bases. The CDR3 extends over 18 amino acids. The germline V gene encodes CDR1 SGHRS and CDR2 YFSETQ. J was trimmed by 0 bases and V by 0 bases; bases with no gene match: 4. The CDR3 loop reads CASSLDLAGGSSYNEQFF. CDR3 bases: TGCGCCAGCAGCTTGGACCTAGCGGGAGGGAGCTCCTACAATGAGCAGTTCTTC.

The chain is built from TRBV19 and TRBJ1-3; no clear D. V lost 7 bases to trimming and J lost 4 bases, with 5 bases between them. Germline assignment: CDR1 LNHDA and CDR2 SQIVND (reference sequence). CDR3 length: 11 amino acids. Here the CDR3 reads CASNVGNTIYF. DNA of the CDR3: TGTGCCAGTAATGTAGGAAACACCATATATTTT.

The V gene is TRBV18, the J gene TRBJ1-2, with TRBD1 as a possible D gene (6 bases). The germline V and J ends were trimmed by 1 base and 2 bases, with 8 bases remaining between them. This CDR3 has 14 amino acids. Germline V gene lookup returns CDR1 KGHSH and CDR2 LQKENI. The CDR3 loop reads CASSPQGQNYGYTF. The CDR3 nucleotides read TGTGCCAGCTCACCACAGGGACAAAACTATGGCTACACCTTC.